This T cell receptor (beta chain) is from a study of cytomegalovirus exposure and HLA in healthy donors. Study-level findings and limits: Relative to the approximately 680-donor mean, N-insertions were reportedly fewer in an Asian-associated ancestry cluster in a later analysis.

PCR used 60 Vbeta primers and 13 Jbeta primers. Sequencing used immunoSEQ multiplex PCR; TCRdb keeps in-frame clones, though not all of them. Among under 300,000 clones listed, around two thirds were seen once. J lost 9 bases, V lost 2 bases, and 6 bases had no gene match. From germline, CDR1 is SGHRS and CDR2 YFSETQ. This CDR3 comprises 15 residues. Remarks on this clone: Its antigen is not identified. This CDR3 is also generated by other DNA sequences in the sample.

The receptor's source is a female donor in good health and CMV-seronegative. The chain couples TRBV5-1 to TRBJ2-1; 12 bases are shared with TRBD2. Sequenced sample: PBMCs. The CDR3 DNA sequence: TGCGCCAGCAGCTTTCTAGCGGGAGGGCCGGGTGAGCAGTTCTTC. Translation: CASSFLAGGPGEQFF.